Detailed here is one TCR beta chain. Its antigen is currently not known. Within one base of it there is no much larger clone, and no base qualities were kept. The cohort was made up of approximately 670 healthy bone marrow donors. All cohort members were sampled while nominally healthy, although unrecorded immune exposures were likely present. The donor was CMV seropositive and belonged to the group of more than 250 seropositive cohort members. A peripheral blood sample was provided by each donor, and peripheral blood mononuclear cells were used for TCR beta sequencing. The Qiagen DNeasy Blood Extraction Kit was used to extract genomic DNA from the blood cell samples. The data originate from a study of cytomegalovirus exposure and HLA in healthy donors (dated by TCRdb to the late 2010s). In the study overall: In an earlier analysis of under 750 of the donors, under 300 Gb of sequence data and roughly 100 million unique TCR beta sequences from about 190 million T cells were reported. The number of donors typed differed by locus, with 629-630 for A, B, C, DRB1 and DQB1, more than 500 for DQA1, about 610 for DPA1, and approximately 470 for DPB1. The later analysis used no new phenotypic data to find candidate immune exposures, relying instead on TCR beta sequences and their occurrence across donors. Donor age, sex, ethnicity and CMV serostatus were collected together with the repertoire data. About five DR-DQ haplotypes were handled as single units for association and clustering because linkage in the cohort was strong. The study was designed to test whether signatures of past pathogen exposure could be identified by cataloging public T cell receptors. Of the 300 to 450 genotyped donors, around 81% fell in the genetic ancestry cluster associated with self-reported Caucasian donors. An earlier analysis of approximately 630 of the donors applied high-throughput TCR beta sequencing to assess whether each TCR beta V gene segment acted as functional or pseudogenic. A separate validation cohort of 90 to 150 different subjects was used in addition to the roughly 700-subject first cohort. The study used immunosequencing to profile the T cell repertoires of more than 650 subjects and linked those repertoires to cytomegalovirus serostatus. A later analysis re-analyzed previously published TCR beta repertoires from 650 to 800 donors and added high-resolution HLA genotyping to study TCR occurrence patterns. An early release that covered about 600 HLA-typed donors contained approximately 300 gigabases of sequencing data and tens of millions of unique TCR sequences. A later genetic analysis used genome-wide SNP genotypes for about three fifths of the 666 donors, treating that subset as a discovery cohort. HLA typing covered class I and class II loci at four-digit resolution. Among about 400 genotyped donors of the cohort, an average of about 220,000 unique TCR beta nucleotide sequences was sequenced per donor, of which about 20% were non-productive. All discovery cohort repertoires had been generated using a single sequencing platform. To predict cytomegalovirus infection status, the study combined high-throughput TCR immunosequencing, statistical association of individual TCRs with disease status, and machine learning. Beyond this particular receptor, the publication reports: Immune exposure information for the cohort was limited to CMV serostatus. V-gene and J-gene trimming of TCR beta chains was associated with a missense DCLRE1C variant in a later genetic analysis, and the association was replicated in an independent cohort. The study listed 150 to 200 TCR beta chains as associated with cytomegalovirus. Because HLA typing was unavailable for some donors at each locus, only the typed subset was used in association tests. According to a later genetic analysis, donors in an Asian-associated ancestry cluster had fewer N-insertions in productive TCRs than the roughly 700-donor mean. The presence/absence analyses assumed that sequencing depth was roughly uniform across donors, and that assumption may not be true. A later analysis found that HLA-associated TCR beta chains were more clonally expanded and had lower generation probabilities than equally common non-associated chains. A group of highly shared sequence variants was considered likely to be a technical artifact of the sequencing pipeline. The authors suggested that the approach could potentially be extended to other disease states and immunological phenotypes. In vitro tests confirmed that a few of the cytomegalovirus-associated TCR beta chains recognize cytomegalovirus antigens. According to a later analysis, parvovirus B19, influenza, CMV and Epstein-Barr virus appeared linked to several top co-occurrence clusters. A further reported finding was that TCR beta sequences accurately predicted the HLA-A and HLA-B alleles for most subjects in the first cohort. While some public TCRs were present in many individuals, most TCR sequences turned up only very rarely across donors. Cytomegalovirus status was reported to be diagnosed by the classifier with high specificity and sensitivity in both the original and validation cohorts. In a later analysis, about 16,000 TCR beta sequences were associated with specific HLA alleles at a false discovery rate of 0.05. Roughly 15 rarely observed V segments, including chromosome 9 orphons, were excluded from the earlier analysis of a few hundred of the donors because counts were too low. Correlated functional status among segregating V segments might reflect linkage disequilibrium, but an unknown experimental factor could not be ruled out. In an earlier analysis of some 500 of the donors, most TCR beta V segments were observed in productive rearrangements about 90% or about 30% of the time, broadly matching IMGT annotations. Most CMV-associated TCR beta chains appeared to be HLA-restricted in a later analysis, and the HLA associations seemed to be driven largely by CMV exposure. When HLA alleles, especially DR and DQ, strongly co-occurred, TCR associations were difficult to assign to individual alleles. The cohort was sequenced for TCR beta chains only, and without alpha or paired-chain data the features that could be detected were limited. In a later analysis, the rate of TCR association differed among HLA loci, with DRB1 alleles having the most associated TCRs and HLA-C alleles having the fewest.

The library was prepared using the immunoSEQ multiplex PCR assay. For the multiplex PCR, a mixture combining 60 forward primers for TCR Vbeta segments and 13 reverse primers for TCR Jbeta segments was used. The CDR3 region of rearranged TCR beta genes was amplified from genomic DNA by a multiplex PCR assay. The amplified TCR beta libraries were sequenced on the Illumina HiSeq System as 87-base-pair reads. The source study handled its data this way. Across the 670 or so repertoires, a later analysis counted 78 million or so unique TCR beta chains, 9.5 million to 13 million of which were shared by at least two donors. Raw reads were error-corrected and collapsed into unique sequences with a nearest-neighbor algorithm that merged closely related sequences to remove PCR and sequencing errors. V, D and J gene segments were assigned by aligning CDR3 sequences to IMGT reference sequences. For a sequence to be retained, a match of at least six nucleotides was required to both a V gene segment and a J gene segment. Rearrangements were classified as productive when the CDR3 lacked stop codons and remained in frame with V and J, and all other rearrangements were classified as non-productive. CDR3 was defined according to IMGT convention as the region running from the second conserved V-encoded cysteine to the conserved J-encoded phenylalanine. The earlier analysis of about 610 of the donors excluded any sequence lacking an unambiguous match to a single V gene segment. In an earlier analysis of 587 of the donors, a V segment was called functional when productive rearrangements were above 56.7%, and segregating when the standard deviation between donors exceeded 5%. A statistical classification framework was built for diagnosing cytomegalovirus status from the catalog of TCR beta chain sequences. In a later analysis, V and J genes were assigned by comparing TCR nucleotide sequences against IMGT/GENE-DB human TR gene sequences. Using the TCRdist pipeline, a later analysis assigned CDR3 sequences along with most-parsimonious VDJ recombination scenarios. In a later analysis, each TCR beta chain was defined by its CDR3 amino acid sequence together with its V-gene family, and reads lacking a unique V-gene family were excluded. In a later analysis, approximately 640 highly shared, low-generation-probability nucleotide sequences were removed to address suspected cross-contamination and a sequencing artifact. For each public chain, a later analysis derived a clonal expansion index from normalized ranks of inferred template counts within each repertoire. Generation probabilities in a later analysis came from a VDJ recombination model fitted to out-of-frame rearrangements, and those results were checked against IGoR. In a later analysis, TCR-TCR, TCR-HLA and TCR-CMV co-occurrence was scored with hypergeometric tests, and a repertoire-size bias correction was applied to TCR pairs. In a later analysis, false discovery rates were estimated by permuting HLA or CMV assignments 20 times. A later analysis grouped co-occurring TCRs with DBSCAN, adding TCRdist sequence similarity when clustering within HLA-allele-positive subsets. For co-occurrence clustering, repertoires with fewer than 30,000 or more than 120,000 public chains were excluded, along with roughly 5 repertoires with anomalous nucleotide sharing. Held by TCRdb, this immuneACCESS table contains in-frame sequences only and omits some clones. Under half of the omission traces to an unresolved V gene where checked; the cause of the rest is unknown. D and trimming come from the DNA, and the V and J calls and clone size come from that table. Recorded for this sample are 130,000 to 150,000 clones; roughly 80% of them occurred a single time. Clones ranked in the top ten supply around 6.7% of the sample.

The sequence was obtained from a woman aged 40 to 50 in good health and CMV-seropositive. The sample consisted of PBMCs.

The CDR3 reads CSVVPRESYTQYF. The nucleotide sequence is given as TGCAGCGTTGTACCCCGTGAGAGTTATACGCAGTATTTT. The sequence is built from TRBV29-1 and TRBJ2-3; the D gene lacks a confident call. The CDR3 holds 13 amino acids from the cysteine to the phenylalanine. CDR3 DNA is the only sequence kept; it has 39 bases, read in frame from the first base. Based on the germline V gene, the CDR1 and CDR2 sequences are SQVTM and ANQGSEA. V was cut back by 4 bases and J by 7 bases, leaving a gap of 15 bases between them.